These 27 T cell receptor beta chains came from one sample sequenced in a study of OX40 agonist ivuxolimab in advanced cancers. Here immunoSEQ multiplex PCR was the method, and the copy in TCRdb shows in-frame clones only, minus some. Of around 60,000 clones listed, 84% are singletons. This specimen was CD4+ or CD8+ T cells sorted from blood, taken in a trial of the OX40 agonist ivuxolimab. The source of these receptors is an adult with an advanced solid tumor such as melanoma, head and neck, liver or kidney cancer.

This chain connects TRBV19 to TRBJ2-1; D is unresolved. Germline-derived CDR1 and CDR2 are LNHDA and SQIVND (reference sequence). Trimming removed 8 bases at V and 4 bases at J, with 6 bases between. CDR3 length: 11 amino acids. CDR3 sequence reads: CASSSYNEQFF. DNA of the CDR3: TGTGCCAGTTCTAGTTACAATGAGCAGTTCTTC.

J is TRBJ2-7 and V is TRBV18; 11 bases agree with TRBD1. From germline, CDR1 is KGHSH and CDR2 LQKENI. J lost 6 bases, V lost 2 bases, and 0 bases had no gene match. The CDR3 consists of 13 residues. CDR3 protein: CASSPGTGGEQYF. Here the CDR3 DNA reads TGTGCCAGCTCACCAGGGACAGGGGGCGAGCAGTACTTC.

This sequence joins TRBV6-6 and TRBJ1-5; D gene uncertain. Trimming took off 7 bases at V and 7 bases at J, with 5 bases between the two ends. The CDR3 is made up of 10 amino acids. Looked up from germline, CDR1 is MNHNY and CDR2 is SVGAGI (reference sequence). CDR3 in DNA: TGTGCCAGCACCGCCCAGCCCCAGCATTTT. Residues: CASTAQPQHF.

The chain uses TRBV7-2 and TRBJ2-5; D not resolved. The CDR3 runs 12 residues. Germline-derived CDR1 and CDR2 are SGHTA and FQGNSA. V dropped 1 base and J dropped 5 bases, with 5 bases sitting between them. The CDR3 region is CASSLVGETQYF. CDR3 bases: TGTGCCAGCAGCTTAGTTGGGGAGACCCAGTACTTC.

The CDR3 spells CASSIRLAGGEQYF. As DNA, the CDR3 is TGTGCCAGTAGTATAAGGTTGGCGGGGGGAGAGCAGTACTTC. This chain joins TRBV19 and TRBJ2-7; TRBD2 aligns across 8 bases. Germline loops: CDR1 LNHDA, CDR2 SQIVND (reference sequence). J gave up 7 bases and V 2 bases, and 7 bases lay outside the gene matches. The CDR3 has 14 residues.

The chain employs TRBV7-3 and TRBJ2-7; weak D call: TRBD1 (6 bases). V was cut by 5 bases and J by 1 base, with 15 bases left in between. The CDR3 loop spans 15 amino acids. Germline CDR1 is SGHTA and CDR2 is FQGTGA. For the CDR3, the DNA is TGTGCCAGCAGCCCGACAGGCATGGATTCCTACGAGCAGTACTTC. It codes for CASSPTGMDSYEQYF.

This clone was seen a handful of times. The chain uses TRBV5-1 and TRBJ2-5; D may match TRBD1 or TRBD2 (5 bases each). The CDR3 length is 15 residues. The V end was cut by 1 base, the J end by 5 bases, with 15 bases between. The germline V gene has CDR1 SGHRS and CDR2 YFSETQ. The CDR3 sequence: CASSLPRGPGETQYF. For the CDR3, the DNA is TGCGCCAGCAGCTTGCCTAGGGGACCGGGGGAGACCCAGTACTTC.

J is TRBJ2-5 and V is TRBV10-3; D is unresolved. Deletions cut 3 bases from V and 5 bases from J, with 10 bases between. The CDR3 runs 13 residues. Germline CDR1 is ENHRY and CDR2 is SYGVKD. In DNA, the CDR3 is TGTGCCATCAGTGAACGCGGCAGGGAGACCCAGTACTTC. Translation: CAISERGRETQYF.

This clone has a single count. The V gene is TRBV5-6, the J gene TRBJ2-7; D call uncertain. V was trimmed by 2 bases and J by 1 base, leaving 4 bases between them. The germline gives CDR1 SGHDT, CDR2 YYEEEE. This CDR3 is built from 12 residues. The CDR3 here is CASSFGSYEQYF. In DNA, the CDR3 is TGTGCCAGCAGCTTTGGGTCCTACGAGCAGTACTTC.

In DNA form, the CDR3 reads TGTGCCAGCAGCCCGACAGGCGAAGAGGGTGAGCAGTTCTTC. It translates to CASSPTGEEGEQFF. V usage is TRBV7-9 and J usage is TRBJ2-1; TRBD1 might be the D (6 bases). V dropped 5 bases and J dropped 9 bases, with 17 bases sitting between them. This CDR3 region has 14 residues. Germline V gene lookup returns CDR1 SEHNR and CDR2 FQNEAQ (reference sequence).

The chain carries TRBV7-2 and TRBJ1-1, with no clear D. Germline loops: CDR1 SGHTA, CDR2 FQGNSA. The V and J ends lost 2 bases and 0 bases respectively, with 4 bases between them. The CDR3 consists of 13 residues. In nucleotides, the CDR3 is TGTGCCAGCAGCTTATGGCTGAACACTGAAGCTTTCTTT. Translation gives CASSLWLNTEAFF.

The chain is built from TRBV9 and TRBJ2-1; 11 bases agree with TRBD2. From germline, CDR1 is SGDLS and CDR2 YYNGEE. The CDR3 covers 16 residues. V shed 6 bases, J shed 4 bases, and the junction held 9 bases outside the gene matches. CDR3 region: CASTPAGTSGYNEQFF. DNA for the CDR3: TGTGCCAGCACCCCGGCGGGGACTAGCGGTTACAATGAGCAGTTCTTC.

The gene calls are TRBV4-2 and TRBJ1-2; a possible D gene is TRBD1 (5 bases). V was shortened by 5 bases and J by 4 bases, with 14 bases between the two germline ends. Germline lookup yields CDR1 LGHNA and CDR2 YNFKEQ. The length of the CDR3 is 14 residues. The DNA for the CDR3 is TGTGCCAGCAGCTTGGGGCAGGGTCGCTATGGCTACACCTTC. Encoded protein: CASSLGQGRYGYTF.

This chain links TRBV19 with TRBJ2-1; D call uncertain. The CDR3 runs 13 residues. Trimming removed 3 bases from V and 3 bases from J, with 6 bases in between. Germline CDR1 and CDR2: LNHDA and SQIVND (reference sequence). CDR3 loop: CASSMGNYNEQFF. The CDR3 bases are TGTGCCAGTAGTATGGGCAACTACAATGAGCAGTTCTTC. Based on the CDR3 plus reference TRBV19 and TRBJ2-1, the full variable domain is DGGITQSPKYLFRKEGQNVTLSCEQNLNHDAMYWYRQDPGQGLRLIYYSQIVNDFQKGDIAEGYSVSREKKESFPLTVTSAQKNPTAFYLCASSMGNYNEQFFGPGTRLTVL.

The chain is built from TRBV19 and TRBJ1-5, with 7 bases identical to TRBD1. There are 16 residues in the CDR3. After removal of 3 bases from V and 5 bases from J, the junction contained 10 bases not matched to a gene. Germline V CDR1 and CDR2: LNHDA, SQIVND (reference sequence). The CDR3 sequence is CASSIGTGVIDQPQHF. DNA of the CDR3: TGTGCCAGTAGTATCGGTACAGGGGTTATAGATCAGCCCCAGCATTTT.

The chain carries TRBV7-9 and TRBJ2-7; 12 nucleotides align to TRBD1. Trimming at V came to 5 bases and at J to 5 bases, leaving 10 bases not matched to a gene. Germline CDR1 SEHNR, CDR2 FQNEAQ (reference sequence). The CDR3 is 16 residues long. The CDR3 DNA reads TGTGCCAGCAGCCCCGGAACCGGGACAGGGGGCAACGAGCAGTACTTC. Translated: CASSPGTGTGGNEQYF. Combining the CDR3 with reference TRBV7-9 and TRBJ2-7 gives the whole variable domain DTGVSQNPRHKITKRGQNVTFRCDPISEHNRLYWYRQTLGQGPEFLTYFQNEAQLEKSRLLSDRFSAERPKGSFSTLEIQRTEQGDSAMYLCASSPGTGTGGNEQYFGPGTRLTVT.

The count of this clone is one. The V call is TRBV2, the J call TRBJ2-7; no definite D call. V lost 7 bases and J 3 bases, leaving 13 bases between the germline ends. This CDR3 is built from 13 residues. Germline V gene data show CDR1 as SNHLY and CDR2 as FYNNEI. The DNA for the CDR3 is TGTGCCAGCAAACTACAGCTGTTCTACGAGCAGTACTTC. Amino acid sequence: CASKLQLFYEQYF.

This chain connects TRBV7-3 to TRBJ1-1; D is unclear. Germline CDR1 is SGHTA and CDR2 is FQGTGA. This CDR3 has 13 amino acids. The V gene lost 3 bases and the J gene lost 0 bases, with 5 bases spanning the gap. This CDR3 is CASSFGMNTEAFF. As DNA, the CDR3 is TGTGCCAGCAGCTTTGGGATGAACACTGAAGCTTTCTTT.

V is TRBV6-5 and J is TRBJ2-2; possibly TRBD2 for D (6 bases). The germline V and J ends were trimmed by 5 bases and 0 bases, with 10 bases remaining between them. CDR1 and CDR2 from the germline V gene are MNHEY and SVGAGI. The CDR3 contains 15 residues. In DNA form, the CDR3 reads TGTGCCAGCAGTACGGGACTCCCGAACACCGGGGAGCTGTTTTTT. Its protein is CASSTGLPNTGELFF.

This chain links TRBV6-5 with TRBJ2-3; TRBD2 is a possible D gene (7 bases). The germline V gene has CDR1 MNHEY and CDR2 SVGAGI. The CDR3 consists of 15 residues. Trimming cost V 8 bases and J 6 bases, with 21 bases left between them. The chain's CDR3 is CASSLRGGAGDTQYF. CDR3 bases: TGTGCCAGCTCCCTAAGAGGGGGGGCAGGGGATACGCAGTATTTT.

J is TRBJ1-5 and V is TRBV19; D is unresolved. The CDR3 consists of 13 residues. Trimming removed 11 bases at V and 3 bases at J, with 14 bases between. The germline V gene has CDR1 LNHDA and CDR2 SQIVND (reference sequence). The CDR3 spells CAAGGPTNQPQHF. CDR3 nucleotides: TGTGCCGCGGGAGGTCCGACCAATCAGCCCCAGCATTTT.

This clone was observed a few times. The chain carries TRBV28 and TRBJ1-5; 7 nucleotides align to TRBD1. V was pared by 5 bases and J by 0 bases, with 7 bases of the junction left unmatched. Germline loops: CDR1 MDHEN, CDR2 SYDVKM. CDR3 length equals 16 residues. DNA of the CDR3: TGTGCCAGCAGTCGCCGAGGGACAGTTAGCAATCAGCCCCAGCATTTT. Its translation is CASSRRGTVSNQPQHF.

On this clone itself: The same CDR3 can be traced to other DNA sequences in this sample. This sequence joins TRBV27 and TRBJ1-2; D possibly corresponds to TRBD1 (5 bases). The CDR3 sequence is 14 residues long. Germline V gene data show CDR1 as MNHEY and CDR2 as SMNVEV (reference sequence). Between the trimmed V and J ends, which lost 3 bases and 5 bases, there was a span of 13 bases. The CDR3 sequence is CASSFSGQGYGYTF. CDR3 coding DNA: TGTGCCAGCAGTTTTTCCGGCCAGGGTTATGGCTACACCTTC.

V is TRBV10-3 and J is TRBJ1-5; D gene uncertain. CDR1 is ENHRY, CDR2 SYGVKD, per germline. V lost 0 bases to trimming and J lost 4 bases, with 16 bases between them. The CDR3 length is 17 residues. The CDR3 protein is CAISESATPIGNQPQHF. Here the CDR3 DNA reads TGTGCCATCAGTGAGTCTGCGACACCCATTGGGAATCAGCCCCAGCATTTT.

By frequency in the sample, this clone is medium-sized. This chain links TRBV11-1 with TRBJ1-5, with no clear D. The CDR3 consists of 13 residues. Trimming left V 3 bases short and J 7 bases short, with 10 bases between. Germline-derived CDR1 and CDR2 are SGHAT and FQDESV (reference sequence). DNA of the CDR3: TGTGCCAGCAGCTTGACGGACGGCCAGCCCCAGCATTTT. It yields the protein CASSLTDGQPQHF.

The rearrangement joins TRBV29-1 to TRBJ1-1; no clear D gene. Germline CDR1 and CDR2: SQVTM and ANQGSEA. With 6 bases removed from V and 4 bases from J, the gap between germline ends came to 21 bases. The CDR3 is made up of 15 amino acids. The CDR3 here is CSVKTPGPGGTEAFF. In nucleotides, the CDR3 is TGCAGCGTCAAGACGCCGGGTCCCGGAGGCACTGAAGCTTTCTTT. The whole variable domain, filled in from reference TRBV29-1 and TRBJ1-1, reads SAVISQKPSRDICQRGTSLTIQCQVDSQVTMMFWYRQQPGQSLTLIATANQGSEATYESGFVIDKFPISRPNLTFSTLTVSNMSPEDSSIYLCSVKTPGPGGTEAFFGQGTRLTVV.

V is TRBV5-4 and J is TRBJ2-6; TRBD2 matches at 14 bases. Germline CDR1 and CDR2: SGHNT and YYREEE (reference sequence). The CDR3 runs to 17 residues. Germline trimming cut 4 bases from V and 2 bases from J; bases unmatched to any gene: 2. The CDR3 reads CASSQGLAGAGANVLTF. CDR3 nucleotides: TGTGCCAGCAGCCAGGGACTAGCGGGAGCTGGGGCCAACGTCCTGACTTTC.